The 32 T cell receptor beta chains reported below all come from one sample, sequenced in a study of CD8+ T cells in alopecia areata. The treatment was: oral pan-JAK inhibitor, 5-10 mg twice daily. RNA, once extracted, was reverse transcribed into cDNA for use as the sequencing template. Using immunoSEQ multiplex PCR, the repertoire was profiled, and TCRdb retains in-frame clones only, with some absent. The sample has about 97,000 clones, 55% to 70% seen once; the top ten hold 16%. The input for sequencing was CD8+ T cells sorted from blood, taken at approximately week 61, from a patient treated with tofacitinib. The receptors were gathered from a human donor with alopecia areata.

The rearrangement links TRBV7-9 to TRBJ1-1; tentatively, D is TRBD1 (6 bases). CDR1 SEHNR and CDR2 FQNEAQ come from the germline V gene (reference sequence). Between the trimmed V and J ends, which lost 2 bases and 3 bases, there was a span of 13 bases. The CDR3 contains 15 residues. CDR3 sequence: CASSLIGTMDTEAFF. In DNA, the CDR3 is TGTGCCAGCAGCTTAATTGGGACAATGGACACTGAAGCTTTCTTT.

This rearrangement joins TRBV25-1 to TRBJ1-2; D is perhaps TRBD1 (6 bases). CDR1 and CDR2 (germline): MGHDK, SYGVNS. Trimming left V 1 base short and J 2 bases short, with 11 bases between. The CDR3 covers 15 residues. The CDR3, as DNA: TGTGCCAGCAGTGAATGGGGGCAGGGGAACTATGGCTACACCTTC. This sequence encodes CASSEWGQGNYGYTF.

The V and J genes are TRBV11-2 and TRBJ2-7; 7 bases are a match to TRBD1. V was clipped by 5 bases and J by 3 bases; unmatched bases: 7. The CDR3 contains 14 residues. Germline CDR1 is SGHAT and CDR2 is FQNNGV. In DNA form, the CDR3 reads TGTGCCAGCAGCCCTGGGACAGAGGGCTACGAGCAGTACTTC. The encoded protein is CASSPGTEGYEQYF.

The CDR3 protein is CASSYGWNTEAFF. The CDR3 coding sequence is TGTGCCAGCAGCTACGGCTGGAACACTGAAGCTTTCTTT. The chain uses TRBV7-8 and TRBJ1-1; D ambiguous. V lost 4 bases, J lost 1 base, and 7 bases lay in between. The CDR3 is 13 amino acids. CDR1 SGHVS and CDR2 FQNEAQ come from the germline V gene.

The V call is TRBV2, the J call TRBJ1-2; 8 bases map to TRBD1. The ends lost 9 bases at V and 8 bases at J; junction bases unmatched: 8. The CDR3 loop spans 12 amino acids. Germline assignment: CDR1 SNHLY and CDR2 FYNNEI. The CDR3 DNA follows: TGTGCCAGAAACCAGGGGGCGCGGGGCTACACCTTC. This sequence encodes CARNQGARGYTF. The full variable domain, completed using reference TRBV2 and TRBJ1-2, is EPEVTQTPSHQVTQMGQEVILRCVPISNHLYFYWYRQILGQKVEFLVSFYNNEISEKSEIFDDQFSVERPDGSNFTLKIRSTKLEDSAMYFCARNQGARGYTFGSGTRLTVV.

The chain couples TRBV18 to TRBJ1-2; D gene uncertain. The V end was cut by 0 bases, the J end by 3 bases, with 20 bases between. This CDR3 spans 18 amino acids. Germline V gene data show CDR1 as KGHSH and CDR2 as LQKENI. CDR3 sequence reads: CASSPPPVLRRFYYGYTF. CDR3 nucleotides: TGTGCCAGCTCACCACCGCCCGTGTTGAGGAGATTCTACTATGGCTACACCTTC.

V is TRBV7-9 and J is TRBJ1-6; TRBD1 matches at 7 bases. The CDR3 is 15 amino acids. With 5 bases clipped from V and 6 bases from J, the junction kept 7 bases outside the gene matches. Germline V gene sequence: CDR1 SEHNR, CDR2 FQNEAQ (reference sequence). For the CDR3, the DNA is TGTGCCAGCAGCCAACCGGGACAGTTTAATTCACCCCTCCACTTT. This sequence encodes CASSQPGQFNSPLHF.

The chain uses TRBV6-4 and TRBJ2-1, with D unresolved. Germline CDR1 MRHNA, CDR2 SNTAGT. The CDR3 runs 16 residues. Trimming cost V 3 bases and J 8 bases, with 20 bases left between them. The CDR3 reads CASSERTYSGWDEQFF. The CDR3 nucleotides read TGTGCCAGCAGTGAAAGGACCTACAGTGGATGGGATGAGCAGTTCTTC.

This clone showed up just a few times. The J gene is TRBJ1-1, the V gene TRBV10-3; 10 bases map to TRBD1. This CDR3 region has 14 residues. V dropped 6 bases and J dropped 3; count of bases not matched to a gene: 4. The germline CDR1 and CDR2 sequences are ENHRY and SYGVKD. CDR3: CAISGTGADTEAFF. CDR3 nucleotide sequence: TGTGCCATCAGCGGGACAGGGGCTGACACTGAAGCTTTCTTT.

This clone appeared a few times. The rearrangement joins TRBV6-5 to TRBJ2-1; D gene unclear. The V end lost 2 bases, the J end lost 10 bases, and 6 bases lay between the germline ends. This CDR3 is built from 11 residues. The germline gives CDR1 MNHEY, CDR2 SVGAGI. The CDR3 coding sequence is TGTGCCAGCAGTTACGCCCTAGAGCAGTTCTTC. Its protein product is CASSYALEQFF.

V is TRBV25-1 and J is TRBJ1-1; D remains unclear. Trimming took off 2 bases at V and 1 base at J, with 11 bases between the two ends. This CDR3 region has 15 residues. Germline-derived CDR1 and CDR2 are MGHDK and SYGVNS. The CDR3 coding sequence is TGTGCCAGCAGTGAACTAGGGATCACGAACACTGAAGCTTTCTTT. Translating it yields CASSELGITNTEAFF.

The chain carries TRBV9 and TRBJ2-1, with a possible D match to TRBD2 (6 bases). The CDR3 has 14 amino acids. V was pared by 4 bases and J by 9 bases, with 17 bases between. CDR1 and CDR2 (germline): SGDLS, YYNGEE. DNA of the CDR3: TGTGCCAGCAGCCCCCGCCCGGGGGAGGTTGAGCAGTTCTTC. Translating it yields CASSPRPGEVEQFF.

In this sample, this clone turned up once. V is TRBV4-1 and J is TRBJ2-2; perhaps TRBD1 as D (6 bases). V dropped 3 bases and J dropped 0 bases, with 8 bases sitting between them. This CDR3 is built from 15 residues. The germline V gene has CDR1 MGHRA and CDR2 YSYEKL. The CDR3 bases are TGCGCCAGCAGCCACCGGACAGCGAACACCGGGGAGCTGTTTTTT. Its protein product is CASSHRTANTGELFF.

CDR3 coding DNA: TGCGCCAGCAGCTTGGCCAGGGACAGGGGTACGAACCGTAGGAACACTGAAGCTTTCTTT. This sequence encodes CASSLARDRGTNRRNTEAFF. This chain connects TRBV5-1 to TRBJ1-1, with 10 bases matching TRBD1. The V gene end was trimmed by 0 bases and the J gene end by 1 base; junction bases not matched to a gene: 15. Germline loops: CDR1 SGHRS, CDR2 YFSETQ. The CDR3 totals 20 residues.

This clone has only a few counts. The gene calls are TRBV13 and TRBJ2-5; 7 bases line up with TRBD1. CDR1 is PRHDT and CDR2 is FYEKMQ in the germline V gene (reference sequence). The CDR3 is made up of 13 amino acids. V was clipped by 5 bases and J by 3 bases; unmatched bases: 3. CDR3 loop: CASSHGQEETQYF. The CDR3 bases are TGTGCCAGCAGCCACGGACAGGAAGAGACCCAGTACTTC.

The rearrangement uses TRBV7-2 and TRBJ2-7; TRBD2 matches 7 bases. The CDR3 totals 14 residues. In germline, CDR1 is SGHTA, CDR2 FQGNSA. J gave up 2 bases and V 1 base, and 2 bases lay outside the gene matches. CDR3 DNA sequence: TGTGCCAGCAGCTTAGGCCGGGGGGCCTACGAGCAGTACTTC. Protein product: CASSLGRGAYEQYF.

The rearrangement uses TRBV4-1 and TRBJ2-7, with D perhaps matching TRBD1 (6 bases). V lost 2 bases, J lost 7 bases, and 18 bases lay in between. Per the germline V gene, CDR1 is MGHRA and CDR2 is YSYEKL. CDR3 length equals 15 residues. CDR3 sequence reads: CASSQLQGMLKEQYF. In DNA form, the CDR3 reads TGCGCCAGCAGCCAACTCCAGGGGATGTTAAAAGAGCAGTACTTC.

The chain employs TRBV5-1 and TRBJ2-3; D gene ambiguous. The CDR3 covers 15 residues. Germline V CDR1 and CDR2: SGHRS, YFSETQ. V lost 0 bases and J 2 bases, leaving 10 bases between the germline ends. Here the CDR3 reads CASSLVRKNTDTQYF. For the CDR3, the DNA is TGCGCCAGCAGCTTGGTTCGGAAGAACACAGATACGCAGTATTTT.

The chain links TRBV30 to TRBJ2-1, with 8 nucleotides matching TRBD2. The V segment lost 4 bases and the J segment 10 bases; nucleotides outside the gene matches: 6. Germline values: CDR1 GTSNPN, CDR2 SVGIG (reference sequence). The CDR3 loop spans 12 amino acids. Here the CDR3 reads CAWKAGGLEQFF. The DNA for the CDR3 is TGTGCCTGGAAGGCGGGGGGCCTCGAGCAGTTCTTC. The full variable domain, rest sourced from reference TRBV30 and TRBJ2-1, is SQTIHQWPATLVQPVGSPLSLECTVEGTSNPNLYWYRQAAGRGLQLLFYSVGIGQISSEVPQNLSASRPQDRQFILSSKKLLLSDSGFYLCAWKAGGLEQFFGPGTRLTVL.

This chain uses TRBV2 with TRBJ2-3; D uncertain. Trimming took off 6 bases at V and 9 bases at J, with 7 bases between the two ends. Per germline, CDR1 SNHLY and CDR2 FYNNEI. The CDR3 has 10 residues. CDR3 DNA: TGTGCCAGCAGGGGCAGAACGCAGTATTTT. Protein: CASRGRTQYF.

The CDR3 DNA sequence: TGTGCCACCCAAGACCGACTAGCGGGGGGAGAGACCCAGTACTTC. Its protein is CATQDRLAGGETQYF. The V gene is TRBV2, the J gene TRBJ2-5; 13 bases line up with TRBD2. Germline values: CDR1 SNHLY, CDR2 FYNNEI. V shed 10 bases, J shed 4 bases, and the junction held 9 bases outside the gene matches. The CDR3 is 15 residues long.

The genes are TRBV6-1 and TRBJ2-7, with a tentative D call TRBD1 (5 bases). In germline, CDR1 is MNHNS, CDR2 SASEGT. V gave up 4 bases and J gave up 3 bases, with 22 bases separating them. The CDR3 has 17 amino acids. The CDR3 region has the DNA TGTGCCAGCAGTGCCACCTCAGTCCGACAGAGCCACTACGAGCAGTACTTC. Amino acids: CASSATSVRQSHYEQYF.

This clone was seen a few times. The CDR3 bases are TGCAGCGTTGATCGAGGGGGCAAGGATACGCAGTATTTT. This sequence encodes CSVDRGGKDTQYF. This sequence joins TRBV29-1 and TRBJ2-3; 7 bases are a match to TRBD1. The CDR3 sequence is 13 residues long. J gave up 6 bases and V 3 bases, and 6 bases lay outside the gene matches. The germline V gene encodes CDR1 SQVTM and CDR2 ANQGSEA.

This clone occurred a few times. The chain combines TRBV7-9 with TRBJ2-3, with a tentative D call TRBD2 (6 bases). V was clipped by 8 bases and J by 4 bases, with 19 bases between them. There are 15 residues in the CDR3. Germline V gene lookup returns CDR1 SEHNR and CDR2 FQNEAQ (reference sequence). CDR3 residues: CASGLSGDGPDTQYF. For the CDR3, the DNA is TGTGCCAGCGGTTTATCGGGGGATGGGCCAGATACGCAGTATTTT.

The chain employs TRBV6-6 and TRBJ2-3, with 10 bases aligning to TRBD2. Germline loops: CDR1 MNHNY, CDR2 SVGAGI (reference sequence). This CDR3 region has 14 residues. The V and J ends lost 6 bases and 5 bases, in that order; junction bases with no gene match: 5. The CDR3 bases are TGTGCCAGCAGAGAGCGGGGGGGTGAAGATACGCAGTATTTT. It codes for CASRERGGEDTQYF.

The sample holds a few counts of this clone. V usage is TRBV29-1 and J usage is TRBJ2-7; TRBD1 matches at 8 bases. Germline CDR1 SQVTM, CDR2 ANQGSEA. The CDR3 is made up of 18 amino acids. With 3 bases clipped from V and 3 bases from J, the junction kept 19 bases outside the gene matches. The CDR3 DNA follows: TGCAGCGTTGAGGTCAGGGCCGGACAGGGAAGAGCAGTCTACGAGCAGTACTTC. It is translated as CSVEVRAGQGRAVYEQYF.

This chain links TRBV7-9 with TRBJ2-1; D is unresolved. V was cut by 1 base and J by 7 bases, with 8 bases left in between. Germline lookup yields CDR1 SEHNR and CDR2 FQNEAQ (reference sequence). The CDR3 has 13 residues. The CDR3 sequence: CASSLEGINEQFF. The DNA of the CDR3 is TGTGCCAGCAGCTTAGAGGGCATAAATGAGCAGTTCTTC.

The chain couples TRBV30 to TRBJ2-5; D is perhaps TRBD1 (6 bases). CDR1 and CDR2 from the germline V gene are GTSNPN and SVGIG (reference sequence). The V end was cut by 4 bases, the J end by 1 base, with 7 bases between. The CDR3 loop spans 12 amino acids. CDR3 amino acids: CAWNRVQETQYF. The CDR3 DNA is TGTGCCTGGAACAGGGTCCAAGAGACCCAGTACTTC.

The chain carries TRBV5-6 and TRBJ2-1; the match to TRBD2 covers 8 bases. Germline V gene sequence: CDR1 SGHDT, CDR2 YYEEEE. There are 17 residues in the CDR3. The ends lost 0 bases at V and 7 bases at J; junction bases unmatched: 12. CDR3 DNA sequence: TGTGCCAGCAGCTTGGAGATAGCGGGGTCGTTAAGGAATGAGCAGTTCTTC. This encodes CASSLEIAGSLRNEQFF.

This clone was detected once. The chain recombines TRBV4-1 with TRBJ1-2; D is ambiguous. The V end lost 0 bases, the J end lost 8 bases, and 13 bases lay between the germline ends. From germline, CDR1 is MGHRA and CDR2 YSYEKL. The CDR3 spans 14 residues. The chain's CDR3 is CASSQDPGMVGYTF. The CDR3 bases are TGCGCCAGCAGCCAAGACCCGGGGATGGTAGGCTACACCTTC.

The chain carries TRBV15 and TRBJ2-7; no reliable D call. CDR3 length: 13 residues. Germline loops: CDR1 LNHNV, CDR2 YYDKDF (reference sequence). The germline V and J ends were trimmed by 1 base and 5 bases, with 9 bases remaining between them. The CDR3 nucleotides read TGTGCCACCAGCAGAGCTCGGAACAACGAGCAGTACTTC. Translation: CATSRARNNEQYF.

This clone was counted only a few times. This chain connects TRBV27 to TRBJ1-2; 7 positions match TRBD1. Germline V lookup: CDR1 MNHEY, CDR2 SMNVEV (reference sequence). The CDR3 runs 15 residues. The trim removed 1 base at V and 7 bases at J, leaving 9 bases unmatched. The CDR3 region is CASSLFAGQGGGYTF. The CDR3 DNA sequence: TGTGCCAGCAGTTTATTTGCAGGGCAGGGGGGTGGCTACACCTTC.